The 29 T cell receptor beta chains presented below share a single source sample, sequenced in a study of neurological immune-mediated disorders. This sample's time point: longitudinal time-point 1 (baseline). One entry per CDR3 protein, called by TCRdb with MiXCR from the 5' RACE reads. The table has over 55,000 distinct CDR3 sequences, roughly a tenth seen once. The sample taken for sequencing was PBMCs. The receptors were sampled from a male donor with HTLV-1-associated myelopathy (HAM/TSP).

Many counts were recorded for this clonotype. This chain joins TRBV20-1 and TRBJ1-1; 9 bases map to TRBD1. Germline CDR1 is DFQATT and CDR2 is SNEGSKA (reference sequence). The CDR3 spans 15 residues. Germline trimming cut 5 bases from V and 3 bases from J; bases unmatched to any gene: 10. CDR3: CSASRTGAPDTEAFF. In DNA, the CDR3 is TGCAGTGCTTCCAGGACAGGGGCCCCAGACACTGAAGCTTTCTTT.

By share, this clonotype counts as medium-sized. The V call is TRBV9, the J call TRBJ2-2, with unresolved D. CDR3 size: 14 residues. Per germline, CDR1 SGDLS and CDR2 YYNGEE. The V and J ends lost 4 bases and 0 bases respectively, with 7 bases between them. The CDR3 nucleotides are TGTGCCAGCAGCCTAAACCCGAACACCGGGGAGCTGTTTTTT. It codes for CASSLNPNTGELFF.

This clonotype showed up many times. V is TRBV6-2 or TRBV6-3 and J is TRBJ2-3, with a tentative D call TRBD1 (5 bases). The CDR3 contains 13 residues. The germline CDR1 and CDR2 sequences are MNHEY and SVGEGT. V lost 5 bases to trimming and J lost 7 bases, with 13 bases between them. Here the CDR3 reads CASSNPVGHTQYF. Written as DNA, the CDR3 is TGTGCCAGCAGTAACCCAGTGGGGCATACGCAGTATTTT.

Many counts were recorded for this clonotype. The chain couples TRBV3-2 to TRBJ1-1; TRBD1, the table's D call, was not compared with the DNA. TRBV3-2 is marked as a pseudogene. The CDR3 contains 14 residues. The CDR3 region is CASSPPGWNTEAFF. CDR3 nucleotide sequence: TGTGCCAGCAGCCCCCCAGGGTGGAACACTGAAGCTTTCTTT.

This clonotype was detected many times. The rearrangement joins TRBV4-3 to TRBJ1-2; D unclear. V lost 0 bases to trimming and J lost 6 bases, with 11 bases between them. The CDR3 runs to 14 residues. Germline-derived CDR1 and CDR2 are LGHNA and YSLEER. The DNA for the CDR3 is TGCGCCAGCAGCCAAGAGGGCAGGCGAGATGGCTACACCTTC. This gives the protein CASSQEGRRDGYTF.

This clonotype was detected many times. The genes are TRBV6-2 or TRBV6-3 and TRBJ2-2, with 8 bases lining up with TRBD2. J lost 4 bases, V lost 6 bases, and 7 bases had no gene match. Germline V gene lookup returns CDR1 MNHEY and CDR2 SVGEGT. The CDR3 covers 15 residues. For the CDR3, the DNA is TGTGCCAGCAGGGGAAGCGGGGGCCCCACCGGGGAGCTGTTTTTT. Amino acid sequence: CASRGSGGPTGELFF.

This clonotype was seen repeatedly, ten times or more. The V gene is TRBV20-1, the J gene TRBJ1-4, with D uncertain. The CDR3 covers 13 residues. Germline-derived CDR1 and CDR2 are DFQATT and SNEGSKA (reference sequence). The ends were cut back, 2 bases at V and 0 bases at J, with 4 bases in the middle. DNA for the CDR3: TGCAGTGCTAGACAGACAACTAATGAAAAACTGTTTTTT. This gives the protein CSARQTTNEKLFF.

This clonotype was seen many times. The chain couples TRBV2 to TRBJ1-1; D ambiguous. Germline V gene data show CDR1 as SNHLY and CDR2 as FYNNEI. The V end lost 8 bases, the J end lost 4 bases, and 17 bases lay between the germline ends. The CDR3 extends over 14 amino acids. The CDR3 region is CASATSVGSTEAFF. CDR3 sequence (DNA): TGTGCCAGCGCTACGTCGGTGGGGAGCACTGAAGCTTTCTTT.

Ten or more counts support this clonotype. The CDR3 loop is CASSQSTDTQYF. The CDR3 DNA reads TGTGCCAGCAGCCAAAGCACAGATACGCAGTATTTT. The chain joins TRBV3-1 to TRBJ2-3; D is unclear. The CDR3 is 12 amino acids. Between the trimmed V and J ends, which lost 2 bases and 0 bases, there was a span of 0 bases. Germline CDR1 is LGHDT and CDR2 is YNNKEL (reference sequence).

Remarks on this clonotype: The conserved phenylalanine or tryptophan is not found at the CDR3 terminus, so this likely reflects a read error. The V and J genes are TRBV5-1 and TRBJ1-3; D remains ambiguous. Deletions cut 4 bases from V and 0 bases from J, with 2 bases between. Per the germline V gene, CDR1 is SGHRS and CDR2 is YFSETQ. CDR3 length equals 12 residues. This CDR3 is CASSPSGNTIYL. The CDR3 DNA is TGCGCCAGCAGCCCCTCTGGAAACACCATATATCTT.

The chain combines TRBV7-2 with TRBJ1-2, with 7 positions matching TRBD1. The CDR3 runs to 12 residues. Germline lookup yields CDR1 SGHTA and CDR2 FQGNSA. After removal of 8 bases from V and 8 bases from J, the junction contained 8 bases not matched to a gene. In DNA form, the CDR3 reads TGTGCCAGCGAGGGACAGAGGGAGGGCTACACCTTC. Translated, it gives CASEGQREGYTF.

The chain joins TRBV5-1 to TRBJ2-2; D is possibly TRBD2 (5 bases). The germline V gene encodes CDR1 SGHRS and CDR2 YFSETQ. Trimming took off 6 bases at V and 5 bases at J, with 14 bases between the two ends. The CDR3 is made up of 14 amino acids. CDR3 nucleotides: TGCGCCAGCACCGTCGAGGGTTTAACCGGGGAGCTGTTTTTT. It encodes CASTVEGLTGELFF.

Concerning this clonotype itself: The junction does not match germline at one end; this may be a read error. The chain joins TRBV7-8 to TRBJ2-7; 12 bases are shared with TRBD1. The length of the CDR3 is 16 residues. Germline lookup yields CDR1 SGHVS and CDR2 FQNEAQ. The CDR3 sequence: CASSLAKRGTGGPLNF. The DNA for the CDR3 is TGTGCCAGCAGCTTAGCGAAGCGCGGGACAGGGGGCCCTTTGAACTTC.

This clonotype was counted at least ten times. This chain links TRBV20-1 with TRBJ1-5; no firm D call. This CDR3 has 15 amino acids. Germline V lookup: CDR1 DFQATT, CDR2 SNEGSKA (reference sequence). V lost 4 bases and J lost 4, with 17 bases in between. DNA for the CDR3: TGCAGTGCTATTCCCGGCGGGCCCCTTAATCAGCCCCAGCATTTT. Protein sequence: CSAIPGGPLNQPQHF.

This clonotype was seen at least ten times. The genes are TRBV7-2 and TRBJ2-1, with D perhaps matching TRBD1 or TRBD2 (5 bases each). The CDR3 sequence is 14 residues long. V lost 5 bases, J lost 6 bases, and 14 bases lay in between. CDR1 SGHTA and CDR2 FQGNSA come from the germline V gene. The CDR3 DNA reads TGTGCCAGCAGCGAGGGGAAGAGGCCCAATGAGCAGTTCTTC. Protein sequence: CASSEGKRPNEQFF.

This clonotype was picked up many times. CDR3 DNA sequence: TGTGCCAGCAGCCCGGGACAGGGGGGTGGAAACACCATATATTTT. It yields the protein CASSPGQGGGNTIYF. This chain uses TRBV6-6 with TRBJ1-3, with TRBD1 identical over 11 bases. After removal of 6 bases from V and 3 bases from J, the junction contained 4 bases not matched to a gene. The CDR3 is 15 amino acids. Germline V gene lookup returns CDR1 MNHNY and CDR2 SVGAGI (reference sequence).

The chain links TRBV5-1 to TRBJ2-1, with TRBD2 matching 7 bases. V shed 0 bases, J shed 5 bases, and the junction held 11 bases outside the gene matches. Germline CDR1 is SGHRS and CDR2 is YFSETQ. The CDR3 consists of 17 residues. CDR3 region: CASSLAAGVERNNEQFF. CDR3 DNA sequence: TGCGCCAGCAGCTTGGCGGCGGGGGTAGAGCGAAACAATGAGCAGTTCTTC.

This clonotype was recorded at least ten times. This chain links TRBV4-3 with TRBJ2-3; 8 bases line up with TRBD2. J was trimmed by 0 bases and V by 0 bases; bases with no gene match: 5. Germline assignment: CDR1 LGHNA and CDR2 YSLEER. The length of the CDR3 is 17 residues. The CDR3 reads CASSQDPLAGSTDTQYF. The CDR3 DNA reads as TGCGCCAGCAGCCAAGATCCCCTAGCGGGTAGCACAGATACGCAGTATTTT.

In this sample, this clonotype turned up many times. The J gene is TRBJ1-2, the V gene TRBV5-1, with 7 bases matching TRBD1. V shed 0 bases, J shed 2 bases, and the junction held 1 base outside the gene matches. The germline gives CDR1 SGHRS, CDR2 YFSETQ. The CDR3 length is 14 residues. CDR3 sequence reads: CASSLVQGNYGYTF. DNA for the CDR3: TGCGCCAGCAGCTTGGTACAGGGGAACTATGGCTACACCTTC.

A note on this clonotype: A read error is likely, as this CDR3 ends without the conserved phenylalanine or tryptophan. This chain connects TRBV18 to TRBJ2-1; unclear D gene. The V and J ends lost 0 bases and 4 bases respectively, with 7 bases between them. This CDR3 has 14 amino acids. The germline V gene encodes CDR1 KGHSH and CDR2 LQKENI. In nucleotides, the CDR3 is TGTGCCAGCTCACCACCGGGAACTTACAATGAGCAGTTCTTA. Its protein is CASSPPGTYNEQFL.

Many counts were recorded for this clonotype. The V call is TRBV9, the J call TRBJ1-6; D call uncertain. The CDR3 is 14 residues long. Germline values: CDR1 SGDLS, CDR2 YYNGEE. Trimming pared 4 bases from V and 6 bases from J, leaving 11 bases between. CDR3 coding DNA: TGTGCCAGCAGCCCAGAAGGAAGTAATTCACCCCTCCACTTT. Translation: CASSPEGSNSPLHF. Based on the CDR3 plus reference TRBV9 and TRBJ1-6, the full variable domain is DSGVTQTPKHLITATGQRVTLRCSPRSGDLSVYWYQQSLDQGLQFLIQYYNGEERAKGNILERFSAQQFPDLHSELNLSSLELGDSALYFCASSPEGSNSPLHFGNGTRLTVT.

Ten or more counts support this clonotype. The V and J genes are TRBV28 and TRBJ1-1; a possible D gene is TRBD1 (5 bases). The germline V and J ends were trimmed by 5 bases and 8 bases, with 12 bases remaining between them. The CDR3 sequence is 12 residues long. The germline gives CDR1 MDHEN, CDR2 SYDVKM. CDR3 DNA: TGTGCCAGCAGTACCCCAACAGGAGAAGCTTTCTTT. It translates to CASSTPTGEAFF.

There are many counts of this clonotype. Here the CDR3 reads CSVGPMTSGGRDEQFF. The CDR3 region has the DNA TGCAGCGTTGGGCCAATGACTAGCGGGGGGAGGGATGAGCAGTTCTTC. The chain has TRBV29-1 and TRBJ2-1; 13 positions match TRBD2. The germline gives CDR1 SQVTM, CDR2 ANQGSEA. The ends lost 4 bases at V and 8 bases at J; junction bases unmatched: 11. The CDR3 consists of 16 residues.

There are many counts of this clonotype. This chain connects TRBV5-1 to TRBJ2-2, with 7 bases fitting TRBD2. Trimming cost V 7 bases and J 2 bases; bases outside gene matches: 8. This CDR3 has 15 amino acids. The germline V gene has CDR1 SGHRS and CDR2 YFSETQ. Here the CDR3 reads CASWKASGNTGELFF. The CDR3, as DNA: TGCGCCAGCTGGAAGGCTAGCGGTAACACCGGGGAGCTGTTTTTT.

This clonotype was detected ten times or more. The chain is built from TRBV5-1 and TRBJ1-1; 8 bases match TRBD1. Trimming removed 4 bases from V and 3 bases from J; junction bases left unmatched: 8. Germline V lookup: CDR1 SGHRS, CDR2 YFSETQ. This CDR3 is 15 amino acids long. In DNA, the CDR3 is TGCGCCAGCAGCGCCCGGACAGGGCCATACACTGAAGCTTTCTTT. This translates into CASSARTGPYTEAFF.

The table lists this clonotype with many counts. The V call is TRBV27, the J call TRBJ2-3, with 8 bases identical to TRBD1. The germline CDR1 and CDR2 sequences are MNHEY and SMNVEV (reference sequence). This CDR3 contains 16 residues. V dropped 2 bases and J dropped 0; count of bases not matched to a gene: 4. CDR3 region: CASSLRRQGSTDTQYF. Here the CDR3 DNA reads TGTGCCAGCAGTTTACGTCGACAGGGGAGCACAGATACGCAGTATTTT.

In its sample, this clonotype was seen many times. The rearrangement joins TRBV5-1 to TRBJ2-7, with D possibly matching TRBD1 (5 bases). Trimming shortened V by 1 base and J by 5 bases, and 10 bases separated the two germline ends. Germline lookup yields CDR1 SGHRS and CDR2 YFSETQ. This CDR3 is 13 amino acids long. The CDR3 DNA follows: TGCGCCAGCAGCTTGTCAGGGTTCAACGAGCAGTACTTC. Translated, it gives CASSLSGFNEQYF.

This clonotype occurred many times. This rearrangement joins TRBV20-1 to TRBJ2-1; D gene uncertain. There are 14 residues in the CDR3. CDR1 is DFQATT, CDR2 SNEGSKA, per germline (reference sequence). V was cut by 1 base and J by 0 bases, with 7 bases left in between. CDR3 nucleotides: TGCAGTGCTAGAGCCCTAAGCTCCTACAATGAGCAGTTCTTC. This sequence encodes CSARALSSYNEQFF.

This clonotype occurred many times. The rearrangement joins TRBV7-2 to TRBJ2-7; tentatively, D is TRBD1 (5 bases). The CDR3 sequence is 14 residues long. From germline, CDR1 is SGHTA and CDR2 FQGNSA. V was clipped by 3 bases and J by 1 base, with 10 bases between them. The CDR3 DNA reads as TGTGCCAGCAGCTTGTTGCAGGGTTCCTACGAGCAGTACTTC. As protein: CASSLLQGSYEQYF.